A single sample gave rise to the 16 T cell receptor beta chains below, sequenced in a study of blood T cell repertoires in COVID-19. Measured with immunoSEQ multiplex PCR; TCRdb has only the in-frame clones, and not every one. The table has roughly 400,000 clones, around 91% seen once. Sequencing was done on a sample of PBMCs or T cells enriched from blood (not recorded which). These receptors all stem from a man between 18 and 35 years old who had recovered from COVID-19.

This clone was seen a single time. The chain is built from TRBV7-8 and TRBJ1-6; no clear D. Germline loops: CDR1 SGHVS, CDR2 FQNEAQ. V was pared by 2 bases and J by 4 bases, with 9 bases between. The CDR3 has 15 amino acids. CDR3 coding DNA: TGTGCCAGCAGCTTAAACGGGTTGTATAATTCACCCCTCCACTTT. Encoded protein: CASSLNGLYNSPLHF.

J is TRBJ2-1 and V is TRBV6-4, with 12 bases that match TRBD2. CDR3 length: 15 amino acids. With 6 bases clipped from V and 7 bases from J, the junction kept 7 bases outside the gene matches. Germline V lookup: CDR1 MRHNA, CDR2 SNTAGT. The CDR3 bases are TGTGCCAGCAGGACTAGCGGGGGAAAATGGAATGAGCAGTTCTTC. Protein product: CASRTSGGKWNEQFF.

The chain uses TRBV7-2 and TRBJ2-7; D is perhaps TRBD2 (5 bases). Trimming left V 3 bases short and J 2 bases short, with 8 bases between. Germline lookup yields CDR1 SGHTA and CDR2 FQGNSA. This CDR3 spans 13 amino acids. CDR3 DNA: TGTGCCAGCAGCTTGGAGGCTACCTACGAGCAGTACTTC. Protein product: CASSLEATYEQYF.

The chain joins TRBV11-3 to TRBJ1-1, with D unclear. CDR1 and CDR2 from the germline V gene are SGHNT and YENEEA. The CDR3 sequence is 15 residues long. Trimming took 4 bases from V and 2 from J, leaving 14 bases between them. The CDR3 DNA reads TGTGCCAGCAGCTCTAGAAGTACGGATAACACTGAAGCTTTCTTT. Protein product: CASSSRSTDNTEAFF.

J is TRBJ2-7 and V is TRBV29-1; TRBD2 agrees at 8 bases. Germline V gene data show CDR1 as SQVTM and CDR2 as ANQGSEA. The CDR3 is made up of 12 amino acids. V was pared by 7 bases and J by 3 bases, with 5 bases of the junction left unmatched. CDR3 in amino acids: CSGGAGVYEQYF. The CDR3 DNA reads as TGCAGCGGGGGAGCGGGGGTCTACGAGCAGTACTTC.

V is TRBV11-3 and J is TRBJ2-1; 13 bases align to TRBD2. The trim removed 4 bases at V and 4 bases at J, leaving 7 bases unmatched. Looked up from germline, CDR1 is SGHNT and CDR2 is YENEEA. This CDR3 has 17 residues. Here the CDR3 reads CASSYRLAGGGYNEQFF. The CDR3 bases are TGTGCCAGCAGCTACAGACTAGCGGGAGGAGGTTACAATGAGCAGTTCTTC.

This clone was observed a single time. The rearrangement links TRBV25-1 to TRBJ2-3, with 7 bases lining up with TRBD1. The CDR3 sequence is 16 residues long. Germline CDR1 is MGHDK and CDR2 is SYGVNS. The V segment lost 3 bases and the J segment 4 bases; nucleotides outside the gene matches: 10. CDR3 nucleotide sequence: TGTGCCAGCAGTGACTTCGACAGGGAAGGGGCAGATACGCAGTATTTT. Translating it yields CASSDFDREGADTQYF.

V gene TRBV2 combines with J gene TRBJ2-7; 7 bases match TRBD1. Germline CDR1 and CDR2: SNHLY and FYNNEI. There are 14 residues in the CDR3. V lost 5 bases, J lost 3 bases, and 7 bases stayed unmatched. CDR3 residues: CASSKDRDHYEQYF. The CDR3 nucleotides are TGTGCCAGCAGTAAAGACAGGGATCACTACGAGCAGTACTTC.

The V and J genes are TRBV2 and TRBJ2-6; possible D gene TRBD1, 6 bases. Germline assignment: CDR1 SNHLY and CDR2 FYNNEI. The CDR3 loop spans 14 amino acids. V lost 5 bases and J 1 base, leaving 6 bases between the germline ends. CDR3 nucleotides: TGTGCCAGCAGTCAGGGGTCTGGGGCCAACGTCCTGACTTTC. It is translated as CASSQGSGANVLTF.

V and J are TRBV28 and TRBJ1-6; 7 nucleotides line up with TRBD1. This CDR3 is 15 amino acids long. The J segment lost 9 bases and the V segment lost 3 bases, leaving 8 bases of the junction unmatched. Germline V gene lookup returns CDR1 MDHEN and CDR2 SYDVKM. The CDR3 spells CASSFPGGTGSPLHF. In DNA, the CDR3 is TGTGCCAGCAGTTTCCCAGGGGGGACCGGTTCACCCCTCCACTTT.

Only one count was recorded for this clone. The V gene is TRBV5-1, the J gene TRBJ1-1, with 7 bases matching TRBD1. V trimming: 3 bases; J trimming: 4 bases; junction bases outside the gene matches: 3. Germline V gene data show CDR1 as SGHRS and CDR2 as YFSETQ. This CDR3 comprises 13 residues. The CDR3 here is CASSYPGGTEAFF. The CDR3 DNA reads TGCGCCAGCAGCTACCCAGGGGGCACTGAAGCTTTCTTT.

V gene TRBV2 combines with J gene TRBJ1-2; D possibly corresponds to TRBD1 (5 bases). The CDR3 contains 13 residues. CDR1 SNHLY and CDR2 FYNNEI come from the germline V gene. V lost 7 bases and J 4 bases, leaving 13 bases between the germline ends. The CDR3, as DNA: TGTGCCAGCAAGGAGGGACCCAGCTATGGCTACACCTTC. Encoded protein: CASKEGPSYGYTF.

The chain joins TRBV28 to TRBJ1-6; 7 bases agree with TRBD1. The germline gives CDR1 MDHEN, CDR2 SYDVKM. CDR3 length: 15 residues. V lost 7 bases, J lost 10 bases, and 13 bases stayed unmatched. CDR3 DNA: TGTGCCAGCAACAACCCGACAGGGACGGGATCACCCCTCCACTTT. Its protein is CASNNPTGTGSPLHF.

The rearrangement joins TRBV27 to TRBJ2-1; tentatively, D is TRBD2 (6 bases). The V gene lost 2 bases and the J gene lost 9 bases, with 17 bases spanning the gap. Germline V gives CDR1 MNHEY, CDR2 SMNVEV (reference sequence). The CDR3 runs to 15 residues. Here the CDR3 reads CASSLQTPGRGEQFF. The CDR3 DNA is TGTGCCAGCAGTTTACAGACACCAGGGCGGGGTGAGCAGTTCTTC.

The J gene is TRBJ1-2, the V gene TRBV24-1; the D is unclear. Per germline, CDR1 KGHDR and CDR2 SFDVKD. Trimming pared 9 bases from V and 1 base from J, leaving 20 bases between. The CDR3 runs 16 residues. The CDR3 loop is CATPGGPLEDNYGYTF. The CDR3 nucleotides are TGTGCCACCCCGGGAGGACCACTCGAAGATAACTATGGCTACACCTTC.

This chain connects TRBV27 to TRBJ2-5; 13 positions agree with TRBD2. The CDR3 loop spans 15 amino acids. The germline V gene encodes CDR1 MNHEY and CDR2 SMNVEV (reference sequence). Losses at the gene ends were 5 bases for V and 5 bases for J; bases not matched to a gene: 5. The CDR3 reads CASSLLGLAGETQYF. In DNA form, the CDR3 reads TGTGCCAGCAGTCTCCTGGGACTAGCGGGGGAGACCCAGTACTTC.